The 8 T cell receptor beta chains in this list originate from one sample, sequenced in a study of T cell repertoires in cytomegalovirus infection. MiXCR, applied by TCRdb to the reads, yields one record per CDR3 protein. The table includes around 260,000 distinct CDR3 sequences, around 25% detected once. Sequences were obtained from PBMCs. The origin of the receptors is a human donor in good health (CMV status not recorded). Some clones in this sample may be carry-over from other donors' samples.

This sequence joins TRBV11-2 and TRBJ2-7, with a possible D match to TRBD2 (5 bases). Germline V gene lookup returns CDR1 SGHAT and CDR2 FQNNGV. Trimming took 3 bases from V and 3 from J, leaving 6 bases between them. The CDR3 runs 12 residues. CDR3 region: CASSFGVYEQYF. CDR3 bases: TGTGCCAGCAGCTTCGGGGTCTACGAGCAGTACTTC.

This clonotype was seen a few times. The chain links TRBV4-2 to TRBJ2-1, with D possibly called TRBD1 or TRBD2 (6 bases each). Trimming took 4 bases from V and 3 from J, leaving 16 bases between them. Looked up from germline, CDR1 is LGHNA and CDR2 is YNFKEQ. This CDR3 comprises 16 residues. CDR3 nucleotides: TGTGCCAGCAGCCGGACCCTAGGGGGACTCTACAATGAGCAGTTCTTC. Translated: CASSRTLGGLYNEQFF.

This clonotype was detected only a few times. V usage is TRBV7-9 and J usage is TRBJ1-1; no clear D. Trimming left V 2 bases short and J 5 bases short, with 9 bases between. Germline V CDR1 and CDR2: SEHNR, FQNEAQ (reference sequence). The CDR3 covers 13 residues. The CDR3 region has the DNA TGTGCCAGCAGCTTAAAGGAGTGGACTGAAGCTTTCTTT. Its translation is CASSLKEWTEAFF.

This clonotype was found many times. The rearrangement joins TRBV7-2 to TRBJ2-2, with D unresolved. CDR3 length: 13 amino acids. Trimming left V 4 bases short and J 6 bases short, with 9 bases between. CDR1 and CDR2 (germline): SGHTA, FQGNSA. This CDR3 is CASSSSVPGELFF. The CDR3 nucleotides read TGTGCCAGCAGCTCCTCAGTACCCGGGGAGCTGTTTTTT.

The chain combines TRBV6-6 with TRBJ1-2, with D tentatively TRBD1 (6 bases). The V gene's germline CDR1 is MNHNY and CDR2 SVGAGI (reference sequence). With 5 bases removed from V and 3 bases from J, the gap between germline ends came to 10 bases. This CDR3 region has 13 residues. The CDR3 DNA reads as TGTGCCAGCAGTAACAGGGCCGACTATGGCTACACCTTC. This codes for CASSNRADYGYTF.

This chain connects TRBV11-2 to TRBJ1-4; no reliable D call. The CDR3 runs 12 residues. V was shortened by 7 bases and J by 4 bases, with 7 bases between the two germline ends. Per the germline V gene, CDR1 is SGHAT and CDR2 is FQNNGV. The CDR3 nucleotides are TGTGCCAGCACCCGGTTTAATGAAAAACTGTTTTTT. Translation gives CASTRFNEKLFF. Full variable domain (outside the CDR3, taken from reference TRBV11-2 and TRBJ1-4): EAGVAQSPRYKIIEKRQSVAFWCNPISGHATLYWYQQILGQGPKLLIQFQNNGVVDDSQLPKDRFSAERLKGVDSTLKIQPAKLEDSAVYLCASTRFNEKLFFGSGTQLSVL.

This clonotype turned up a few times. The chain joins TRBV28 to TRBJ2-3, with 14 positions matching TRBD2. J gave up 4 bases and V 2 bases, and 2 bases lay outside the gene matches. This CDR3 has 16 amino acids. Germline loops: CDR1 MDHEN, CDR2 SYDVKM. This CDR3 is CASSLGTSGGSDTQYF. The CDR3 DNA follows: TGTGCCAGCAGTTTAGGGACTAGCGGGGGTTCAGATACGCAGTATTTT.

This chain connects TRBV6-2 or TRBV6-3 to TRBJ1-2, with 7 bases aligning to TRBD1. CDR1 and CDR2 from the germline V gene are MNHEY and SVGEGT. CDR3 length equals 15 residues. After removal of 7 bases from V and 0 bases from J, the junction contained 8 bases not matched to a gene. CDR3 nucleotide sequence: TGTGCCAGCACCCGGGACAGCACAGCTAACTATGGCTACACCTTC. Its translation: CASTRDSTANYGYTF.